This TCR beta chain was sequenced during a study of cytomegalovirus exposure and HLA in healthy donors. Notes on the study in general: An apparent linkage of common viral pathogens to several of the most significant clusters emerged in a later analysis. Most likely, a cluster of highly shared sequence variants arose as a sequencing artifact. The study dropped some indistinguishable V segments, TRBV6-2 and TRBV6-3 among them.

This clone was seen only once. The antigen is undetermined. The PCR was carried out with 60 Vbeta primers and 13 Jbeta primers. The method was immunoSEQ multiplex PCR; TCRdb's version includes in-frame clones alone and lacks a portion of them. The sample carries approximately 130,000 clones, 75% to 85% recorded once. This CDR3 is 14 amino acids long. The germline V gene encodes CDR1 SGDLS and CDR2 YYNGEE. The germline V and J ends were trimmed by 3 bases and 2 bases, with 12 bases remaining between them. The sequenced sample was PBMCs. The chain couples TRBV9 to TRBJ2-7, with D possibly matching TRBD1 (6 bases). The sequence came from a woman aged 45-65 years in good health and CMV-seropositive. The DNA for the CDR3 is TGTGCCAGCAGCGCCGGGACACTAACCTACGAGCAGTACTTC. Amino acid sequence: CASSAGTLTYEQYF.